Each of the 20 T cell receptor beta chains below was sequenced from the same sample in a study of T cells in localized non-small cell lung cancer. Profiling relied on immunoSEQ multiplex PCR, and the TCRdb table lists in-frame clones only, not all of them. Of approximately 30,000 clones listed, around 90% are singletons. The material sequenced was peripheral blood, taken before any cancer treatment. These receptors were obtained from a woman aged 18-49 years with stage I lung adenocarcinoma.

The chain uses TRBV28 and TRBJ1-5; D is unresolved. From germline, CDR1 is MDHEN and CDR2 SYDVKM. Trimming took 4 bases from V and 0 from J, leaving 7 bases between them. The CDR3 totals 14 residues. CDR3 coding DNA: TGTGCCAGCAGTTCCCACTATAGCAATCAGCCCCAGCATTTT. Amino acids: CASSSHYSNQPQHF.

With respect to this clone: A junction end diverges from the germline sequence, so it may reflect a read error. This sequence joins TRBV7-7 and TRBJ2-1, with TRBD2 matching over 10 bases. Germline assignment: CDR1 SSHAT and CDR2 FNYEAQ (reference sequence). The CDR3 sequence is 19 residues long. The chain's CDR3 is CASSPSRRSGSGRANEQFF. The CDR3 DNA follows: TGTGCTAGCAGCCCTAGTAGGAGGTCGGGCAGCGGGAGGGCGAATGAGCAGTTCTTC. The full variable domain, its missing parts supplied by reference TRBV7-7 and TRBJ2-1, is GAGVSQSPRYKVTKRGQDVTLRCDPISSHATLYWYQQALGQGPEFLTYFNYEAQPDKSGLPSDRFSAERPEGSISTLTIQRTEQRDSAMYRCASSPSRRSGSGRANEQFFGPGTRLTVL.

V is TRBV18 and J is TRBJ2-7; D uncertain. Germline CDR1 reads KGHSH; CDR2 reads LQKENI. This CDR3 has 14 residues. V shed 0 bases and J shed 5 bases, with 11 bases lying between them. This CDR3 is CASSPPGRANEQYF. In DNA form, the CDR3 reads TGTGCCAGCTCACCACCGGGTAGGGCCAACGAGCAGTACTTC.

This clone was seen a single time. V usage is TRBV7-9 and J usage is TRBJ1-4; the D is unclear. V lost 4 bases to trimming and J lost 8 bases, with 11 bases between them. The CDR3 spans 13 residues. In germline, CDR1 is SEHNR, CDR2 FQNEAQ (reference sequence). Written as DNA, the CDR3 is TGTGCCAGCAGCTCTAGTCAAGGGGAAAAACTGTTTTTT. Encoded protein: CASSSSQGEKLFF.

In this sample, this clone turned up once. This rearrangement joins TRBV5-6 to TRBJ2-7, with 9 bases matching TRBD1. Germline CDR1 and CDR2: SGHDT and YYEEEE. The CDR3 is 15 amino acids. Unmatched junction bases numbered 9, after V lost 4 bases and J lost 4 bases. DNA of the CDR3: TGTGCCAGCAGCCCCGGGACAGGGTGGACGTACGAGCAGTACTTC. Translating gives CASSPGTGWTYEQYF. The variable domain in full, completed from reference TRBV5-6 and TRBJ2-7, reads DAGVTQSPTHLIKTRGQQVTLRCSPKSGHDTVSWYQQALGQGPQFIFQYYEEEERQRGNFPDRFSGHQFPNYSSELNVNALLLGDSALYLCASSPGTGWTYEQYFGPGTRLTVT.

CDR3 sequence reads: CASSGEGPIVAVGVNTEAFF. The CDR3 DNA reads as TGTGCCAGCAGCGGAGAGGGACCGATTGTGGCCGTCGGGGTGAACACTGAAGCTTTCTTT. The J gene is TRBJ1-1, the V gene TRBV13, with a weak D call TRBD1 (5 bases). Germline V lookup: CDR1 PRHDT, CDR2 FYEKMQ (reference sequence). V was trimmed by 5 bases and J by 0 bases, leaving 28 bases between them. The CDR3 loop spans 20 amino acids.

V and J are TRBV30 and TRBJ1-1; weak D call: TRBD1 (5 bases). CDR1 is GTSNPN, CDR2 SVGIG, per germline (reference sequence). V lost 0 bases, J lost 0 bases, and 8 bases lay in between. The CDR3 spans 14 residues. Here the CDR3 reads CAWSVTGLNTEAFF. The DNA of the CDR3 is TGTGCCTGGAGTGTAACAGGATTGAACACTGAAGCTTTCTTT.

J is TRBJ2-1 and V is TRBV19; TRBD1 is a possible D gene (6 bases). Germline lookup yields CDR1 LNHDA and CDR2 SQIVND (reference sequence). The CDR3 is 14 amino acids. The germline V and J ends were trimmed by 6 bases and 5 bases, with 14 bases remaining between them. The CDR3 DNA sequence: TGTGCCAGTAGCAGGGGAACAGCAGACAATGAGCAGTTCTTC. Translated, it gives CASSRGTADNEQFF. Full variable domain (remainder filled in from reference TRBV19 and TRBJ2-1): DGGITQSPKYLFRKEGQNVTLSCEQNLNHDAMYWYRQDPGQGLRLIYYSQIVNDFQKGDIAEGYSVSREKKESFPLTVTSAQKNPTAFYLCASSRGTADNEQFFGPGTRLTVL.

This chain links TRBV11-2 with TRBJ2-1; the D gene is possibly TRBD1 (6 bases). CDR3 length equals 13 residues. Trimming shortened V by 0 bases and J by 9 bases, and 9 bases separated the two germline ends. The V gene's germline CDR1 is SGHAT and CDR2 FQNNGV. CDR3 DNA sequence: TGTGCCAGCAGCTTAGACTACAGGGCTGAGCAGTTCTTC. Translation gives CASSLDYRAEQFF. The full variable domain, its missing parts supplied by reference TRBV11-2 and TRBJ2-1, is EAGVAQSPRYKIIEKRQSVAFWCNPISGHATLYWYQQILGQGPKLLIQFQNNGVVDDSQLPKDRFSAERLKGVDSTLKIQPAKLEDSAVYLCASSLDYRAEQFFGPGTRLTVL.

The J gene is TRBJ2-6, the V gene TRBV18; tentatively, D is TRBD2 (5 bases). The germline gives CDR1 KGHSH, CDR2 LQKENI. This CDR3 contains 20 residues. V lost 2 bases and J 0 bases, leaving 20 bases between the germline ends. CDR3 region: CASSPIPGRSTSSGANVLTF. DNA of the CDR3: TGTGCCAGCTCACCAATTCCAGGAAGATCTACTAGCTCTGGGGCCAACGTCCTGACTTTC.

V usage is TRBV6-9 and J usage is TRBJ2-3; 7 nucleotides align to TRBD2. This CDR3 spans 15 amino acids. Trimming at V came to 4 bases and at J to 0 bases, leaving 4 bases not matched to a gene. Germline values: CDR1 MNHGY, CDR2 SVAAGI. The CDR3: CASSWGGSSTDTQYF. CDR3 sequence (DNA): TGTGCCAGCAGTTGGGGGGGGTCTAGCACAGATACGCAGTATTTT.

This CDR3 is CASSLAVSTDTQYF. CDR3 coding DNA: TGCGCCAGCAGCTTGGCGGTTAGCACAGATACGCAGTATTTT. The rearrangement joins TRBV5-1 to TRBJ2-3; D not resolved. The V and J ends lost 0 bases and 0 bases respectively, with 5 bases between them. Germline V gene data show CDR1 as SGHRS and CDR2 as YFSETQ. CDR3 length: 14 amino acids.

This clone has just a few counts. The V call is TRBV2, the J call TRBJ2-2, with D tentatively TRBD2 (6 bases). Germline CDR1 SNHLY, CDR2 FYNNEI. Trimming removed 4 bases at V and 7 bases at J, with 10 bases between. The CDR3 has 13 amino acids. The CDR3, as DNA: TGTGCCAGCAGTGGGACGGGAGTCGGGGAGCTGTTTTTT. This codes for CASSGTGVGELFF.

This chain links TRBV5-6 with TRBJ2-3; 8 nucleotides align to TRBD2. Germline V gene lookup returns CDR1 SGHDT and CDR2 YYEEEE. J was trimmed by 2 bases and V by 4 bases; bases with no gene match: 12. The CDR3 runs to 17 residues. The CDR3 sequence is CASSVLLAGTVTDTQYF. The CDR3 nucleotides are TGTGCCAGCAGCGTCCTCCTAGCGGGTACCGTCACAGATACGCAGTATTTT.

The chain combines TRBV7-3 with TRBJ1-5, with 7 bases fitting TRBD1. This CDR3 is 15 amino acids long. Germline values: CDR1 SGHTA, CDR2 FQGTGA. Germline trimming cut 5 bases from V and 2 bases from J; bases unmatched to any gene: 6. Here the CDR3 DNA reads TGTGCCAGCAGCCCCGGGACAGACGGCAATCAGCCCCAGCATTTT. Amino acid sequence: CASSPGTDGNQPQHF.

The chain links TRBV6-6 to TRBJ2-3, with a weak D call TRBD1 (5 bases). From germline, CDR1 is MNHNY and CDR2 SVGAGI (reference sequence). The CDR3 is made up of 13 amino acids. Trimming removed 6 bases at V and 8 bases at J, with 15 bases between. The DNA for the CDR3 is TGTGCCAGCAGGACAGCTGAAGGCTTTACGCAGTATTTT. It encodes CASRTAEGFTQYF.

The chain couples TRBV7-9 to TRBJ2-7; D is perhaps TRBD1 (7 bases). From germline, CDR1 is SEHNR and CDR2 FQNEAQ (reference sequence). The CDR3 length is 15 residues. V was clipped by 1 base and J by 12 bases, with 22 bases between them. In DNA form, the CDR3 reads TGTGCCAGCAGCTTAGTATCAGGGGGGCCCCCGATGGTGTACTTC. The encoded protein is CASSLVSGGPPMVYF.

The genes are TRBV28 and TRBJ2-7; 7 bases fit TRBD2. This CDR3 comprises 14 residues. CDR1 and CDR2 from the germline V gene are MDHEN and SYDVKM. With V trimmed by 5 bases and J by 2 bases, 6 bases remained unmatched. The CDR3 bases are TGTGCCAGCAGTCTGACCGGGACTACCTACGAGCAGTACTTC. Protein: CASSLTGTTYEQYF. The full variable domain, with the rest looked up from reference TRBV28 and TRBJ2-7, is DVKVTQSSRYLVKRTGEKVFLECVQDMDHENMFWYRQDPGLGLRLIYFSYDVKMKEKGDIPEGYSVSREKKERFSLILESASTNQTSMYLCASSLTGTTYEQYFGPGTRLTVT.

CDR3 DNA sequence: TGCGCCAGCAGCCAAGAGTCGGCGAGCAGCCCACGCTACGAGCAGTACTTC. Its translation: CASSQESASSPRYEQYF. The chain has TRBV4-1 and TRBJ2-7; D is unclear. Trimming cost V 0 bases and J 3 bases, with 18 bases left between them. The CDR3 runs to 17 residues. From germline, CDR1 is MGHRA and CDR2 YSYEKL.

J is TRBJ1-5 and V is TRBV10-2; D is possibly TRBD1 (6 bases). CDR3 length: 13 residues. Trimming removed 3 bases from V and 5 bases from J, with 8 bases in between. Germline CDR1 and CDR2: WSHSY and SAAADI. The CDR3 spells CASSDRGHQPQHF. In DNA, the CDR3 is TGCGCCAGCAGTGACAGGGGCCATCAGCCCCAGCATTTT.